This T cell receptor beta chain was identified during a study of blood T cell repertoires in COVID-19. Generated by immunoSEQ multiplex PCR, the TCRdb table keeps only in-frame clones and is missing some. The repertoire holds about 250,000 clones, roughly 86% seen once, with 1.5% to 2% in the top ten. The CDR3 contains 13 residues. The V end was cut by 8 bases, the J end by 7 bases, with 15 bases between. Germline values: CDR1 LNHDA, CDR2 SQIVND (reference sequence). This clone was counted only a few times. The sequencing sample was made of peripheral blood. The receptor comes from a woman in her sixties or seventies who had recovered from COVID-19. The chain combines TRBV19 with TRBJ1-5; weak D call: TRBD1 (6 bases). The CDR3 spells CASGLSGDQPQHF. The CDR3 DNA reads TGTGCCAGTGGATTATCAGGGGACCAGCCCCAGCATTTT.